The clone carrying this T cell receptor beta chain was seen only a few times. Its specificity is unknown. The CDR3 contains 13 residues. CDR1 is MDHEN and CDR2 is SYDVKM in the germline V gene. J gave up 4 bases and V 6 bases, and 0 bases lay outside the gene matches. This specimen comes from a study of CXCR4 blockade with PD-1 therapy in pancreatic cancer. General observations from the study: More frequent amino acid clones had more nucleotide rearrangements, suggesting convergent selection. Tumors were clonally expanded, mean approximately 0.14 versus 0.053 in healthy blood.

The archived tumor blocks came from patients without neoadjuvant therapy before resection. This table comes from immunoSEQ multiplex PCR, and its TCRdb copy is limited to in-frame clones, with some not included. This table has about 17,000 clones, 55% to 85% appearing once. The origin of this receptor is a human donor with pancreatic ductal adenocarcinoma. This sequence joins TRBV28 and TRBJ2-1, with 10 bases matching TRBD2. The sample taken for sequencing was tumor tissue. CDR3 region: CASRTSGYNEQFF. In DNA, the CDR3 is TGTGCCAGCAGGACTAGCGGGTACAATGAGCAGTTCTTC.